This TCR beta chain was recovered during a study of blood T cell repertoires in COVID-19. About the research overall: T cells, B-cell-depleted T cells, or PBMCs supplied cDNA or gDNA.

With 7 bases removed from V and 8 bases from J, the gap between germline ends came to 14 bases. There are 12 residues in the CDR3. The count of this clone is one. Measured with immunoSEQ multiplex PCR; TCRdb has only the in-frame clones, and not every one. The profile shows 130,000 to 150,000 clones, about four fifths of them singletons. This sequence joins TRBV12-3 or TRBV12-4 and TRBJ1-2, with unresolved D. The sequenced material came from peripheral blood. The sequence derives from a human donor with acute or convalescent COVID-19. The donor label of this sample is uncertain. The CDR3 loop is CASTTGRGGYTF. The CDR3 DNA reads as TGTGCCAGCACCACCGGCCGAGGGGGCTACACCTTC.